This record covers a single T cell receptor (beta chain). Its antigen remains undetermined. Per-nucleotide qualities are absent, and no much larger clonotype sits a single base away. Inclusive of the bounding cysteine and phenylalanine, the CDR3 is 15 residues long. The CDR3 DNA has 45 bases and is translated from base 1. The germline V gene (reference sequence) specifies LNHDA as CDR1 and SQIVND as CDR2. Trimming accounts for 3 bases at V and 7 bases at J, while the number of junction bases matched to no gene is 10. Preparation of the library involved the immunoSEQ multiplex PCR assay. Sourced from immuneACCESS, this table was stored by TCRdb with only in-frame sequences that have V and J called. A share of the clones is absent; for the studies checked, an unresolved V gene accounts for under half, and the remainder has no known explanation. The sample table holds around 80,000 clones, of which around 91% were seen once. The ten largest clones represent roughly 0.38% of the sample.

The data were taken from a study of technical replicates of blood from several donors (dated by TCRdb to 2016 to 2017). This chain is built from TRBV19 and TRBJ2-7; 9 central bases correspond to TRBD1. The sequenced sample consisted of T cells isolated from PBMCs. This clonotype was sampled from a human donor in good health. This receptor has the CDR3 CASSMTGTGSGEQYF. The DNA sequence follows: TGTGCCAGTAGTATGACCGGGACAGGGTCGGGAGAGCAGTACTTC.